This is a list of T cell receptor beta chains from one sample in a study of identical twins. From the 5' RACE reads, TCRdb called clonotypes with MiXCR, one entry per CDR3 protein. This sample has 450,000 or so distinct CDR3 sequences; roughly an eighth occur once, and the top ten carry approximately 0.9%. This same sample was also taken into another study, of yellow fever vaccine responses in identical twins.

The sequenced sample consisted of CD4+ T cells sorted from blood. These receptors were obtained from a woman younger than 35 in good health. The CDR3 runs from the conserved cysteine through the conserved F or W. D genes are given only for firm matches. Clone size appears in some rows only: once, few, many, or a class for an expanded clone.

v_call: TRBV5-1
clone_size: many
j_call: TRBJ2-3
d_call: -
cdr3_nt: TGCGCCAGCAGCTCAACAAAGGGTACAGATACGCAGTATTTT
cdr3_aa: CASSSTKGTDTQYF

v_call: TRBV2
clone_size: few
j_call: TRBJ2-7
d_call: TRBD1
cdr3_nt: TGTGCCAGCAGTTATTACGGGACAGGGGGCGAGCAGTACTTC
cdr3_aa: CASSYYGTGGEQYF

v_call: TRBV11-2
clone_size: -
j_call: TRBJ2-5
d_call: TRBD2
cdr3_nt: TGTGCCAGCAGCTTAGTCGGGACTAGCAGATCCGGAAAGACCCAGTACTTC
cdr3_aa: CASSLVGTSRSGKTQYF

v_call: TRBV6-5
clone_size: few
j_call: TRBJ2-1
d_call: TRBD2
cdr3_nt: TGTGCCAGCAGTTACTCGCACGCGGGGGGCTTCTACAATGAGCAGTTCTTC
cdr3_aa: CASSYSHAGGFYNEQFF

v_call: TRBV20-1
clone_size: few
j_call: TRBJ2-1
d_call: -
cdr3_nt: TGCAGTGAGGGATCCAGGGGTCCTAAAACCTACAATGAGCAGTTCTTC
cdr3_aa: CSEGSRGPKTYNEQFF

v_call: TRBV7-9
clone_size: few
j_call: TRBJ2-3
d_call: -
cdr3_nt: TGTGCCAGCAGCTTCTCTTCAACCACAGATACGCAGTATTTT
cdr3_aa: CASSFSSTTDTQYF

v_call: TRBV5-1
clone_size: -
j_call: TRBJ2-1
d_call: -
cdr3_nt: TGCGCCAGCAGCTTGAAACAGGAGTTTTACAATGAGCAGTTCTTC
cdr3_aa: CASSLKQEFYNEQFF

v_call: TRBV7-9
clone_size: few
j_call: TRBJ1-4
d_call: TRBD1
cdr3_nt: TGTGCCAGCAGGAGGGACAGGCTAGATGAAAAACTGTTTTTT
cdr3_aa: CASRRDRLDEKLFF

v_call: TRBV11-1
clone_size: few
j_call: TRBJ2-7
d_call: TRBD2
cdr3_nt: TGTGCCAGCAGCTTAGCGGGCGCTAGCGGCACAAATGTATACTTC
cdr3_aa: CASSLAGASGTNVYF

v_call: TRBV5-5
clone_size: -
j_call: TRBJ2-1
d_call: -
cdr3_nt: TGTGCCAGCAGCTCTAACGGGTTACCCGGCAATGAGCAGTTCTTC
cdr3_aa: CASSSNGLPGNEQFF

v_call: TRBV14
clone_size: -
j_call: TRBJ2-1
d_call: TRBD2
cdr3_nt: TGTGCCAGCAGCCTCACTAGCGGGCTTTACAATGAGCAGTTCTTC
cdr3_aa: CASSLTSGLYNEQFF

v_call: TRBV29-1
clone_size: -
j_call: TRBJ2-1
d_call: -
cdr3_nt: TGCAGCGGACGGAGGGGCACGAGCGGCTACAATGAGCAGTTCTTC
cdr3_aa: CSGRRGTSGYNEQFF

v_call: TRBV2
clone_size: -
j_call: TRBJ1-5
d_call: -
cdr3_nt: TGTGCCAGCAGCGCCGGACAGACCAATCAGCCCCAGCATTTT
cdr3_aa: CASSAGQTNQPQHF

v_call: TRBV27
clone_size: -
j_call: TRBJ2-7
d_call: TRBD1
cdr3_nt: TGTGCCAGCAGTTTAAAACCGCCGGGACAGGGGTTCGAGCAGTACTTC
cdr3_aa: CASSLKPPGQGFEQYF

v_call: TRBV27
clone_size: once
j_call: TRBJ2-3
d_call: -
cdr3_nt: TGTGCCAGCAGTAAAGTGGGGGGAAGCACAGATACGCAGTATTTT
cdr3_aa: CASSKVGGSTDTQYF

v_call: TRBV21-1
clone_size: many
j_call: TRBJ2-1
d_call: -
cdr3_nt: TGTGCCAGCAGCGAAGGGCGGGGCAACAATGAGCAGTTCTTC
cdr3_aa: CASSEGRGNNEQFF

v_call: TRBV7-7
clone_size: -
j_call: TRBJ2-3
d_call: TRBD1
cdr3_nt: TGTGCTAGCAGCTTAGGGGGCTTTGGCACAGATACGCAGTATTTT
cdr3_aa: CASSLGGFGTDTQYF

v_call: TRBV6-1
clone_size: few
j_call: TRBJ2-2
d_call: -
cdr3_nt: TGTGCCAGCAGAGGATATGTAGGGGTTACCGGGGAGCTGTTTTTT
cdr3_aa: CASRGYVGVTGELFF

v_call: TRBV28
clone_size: -
j_call: TRBJ2-6
d_call: -
cdr3_nt: TGTGCCAGCACCAACCTGGTCTCTGGGGCCAACGTCCTGACTTTC
cdr3_aa: CASTNLVSGANVLTF

v_call: TRBV4-3
clone_size: few
j_call: TRBJ1-6
d_call: -
cdr3_nt: TGCGCCAGCAGCCAAGATGGGGCGACAACTTCACCCCTCCACTTT
cdr3_aa: CASSQDGATTSPLHF

v_call: TRBV4-1
clone_size: few
j_call: TRBJ2-1
d_call: -
cdr3_nt: TGCGCCAGCAGCCAAGGTCCTAAGGAAGCAACAGATGAGCAGTTCTTC
cdr3_aa: CASSQGPKEATDEQFF

v_call: TRBV7-9
clone_size: -
j_call: TRBJ1-6
d_call: -
cdr3_nt: TGTGCCAGCAGCTTAGGGGATACCTATAATTCACCCCTCCACTTT
cdr3_aa: CASSLGDTYNSPLHF

v_call: TRBV20-1
clone_size: few
j_call: TRBJ2-7
d_call: -
cdr3_nt: TGCAGTCCACTCCTGGGGGGAGACCACCGTTACGAGCAGTACTTC
cdr3_aa: CSPLLGGDHRYEQYF

v_call: TRBV29-1
clone_size: few
j_call: TRBJ2-1
d_call: TRBD2
cdr3_nt: TGCAGCGTTGGACTAGCGGGAGGCGAAGAGCAGTTCTTC
cdr3_aa: CSVGLAGGEEQFF

v_call: TRBV4-1
clone_size: -
j_call: TRBJ2-7
d_call: TRBD1
cdr3_nt: TGCGCCAGCAGCCAAAATGAGGGACAGGGGATCGAGCAGTACTTC
cdr3_aa: CASSQNEGQGIEQYF

v_call: TRBV10-3
clone_size: -
j_call: TRBJ2-7
d_call: -
cdr3_nt: TGTGCCATCAGTGAGTCGGGGCTAGCAGGGTACGAGCAGTACTTC
cdr3_aa: CAISESGLAGYEQYF

v_call: TRBV29-1
clone_size: many
j_call: TRBJ2-7
d_call: TRBD2
cdr3_nt: TGCAGCGTCAGAGCGGGGGGCTACGAGCAGTACTTC
cdr3_aa: CSVRAGGYEQYF

v_call: TRBV6-5
clone_size: -
j_call: TRBJ2-1
d_call: -
cdr3_nt: TGTGCCAGCAGTTACCTCGGACAAACGGATGAGCAGTTCTTC
cdr3_aa: CASSYLGQTDEQFF

v_call: TRBV6-5
clone_size: few
j_call: TRBJ2-7
d_call: -
cdr3_nt: TGTGCCAGCAGTTACGGGGGTGGCGACAGCGGAATCTACGAGCAGTACTTC
cdr3_aa: CASSYGGGDSGIYEQYF

v_call: TRBV7-2
clone_size: few
j_call: TRBJ2-1
d_call: -
cdr3_nt: TGTGCCAGCAGGTATAGCGGTACTTCCTACAATGAGCAGTTCTTC
cdr3_aa: CASRYSGTSYNEQFF

v_call: TRBV9
clone_size: few
j_call: TRBJ1-1
d_call: TRBD1
cdr3_nt: TGTGCCAGCAGCGATCCAGGGGGCACTGAAGCTTTCTTT
cdr3_aa: CASSDPGGTEAFF

v_call: TRBV10-3
clone_size: few
j_call: TRBJ2-5
d_call: TRBD1
cdr3_nt: TGTGCCATCAGTGACGGACAGGGGGCGCAGGAGACCCAGTACTTC
cdr3_aa: CAISDGQGAQETQYF

v_call: TRBV12-3/TRBV12-4
clone_size: -
j_call: TRBJ2-1
d_call: TRBD2
cdr3_nt: TGTGCCAGCAGTTTAGCGCATGGACTAGCGGGTAATGAGCAGTTCTTC
cdr3_aa: CASSLAHGLAGNEQFF

v_call: TRBV10-3
clone_size: few
j_call: TRBJ2-7
d_call: TRBD2
cdr3_nt: TGTGCCACCGCTGCCGGGACTAGAGACGAGCAGTACTTC
cdr3_aa: CATAAGTRDEQYF

v_call: TRBV7-9
clone_size: -
j_call: TRBJ2-5
d_call: -
cdr3_nt: TGTGCCAGCAGCTTAGTGGCAGACCAAGAGACCCAGTACTTC
cdr3_aa: CASSLVADQETQYF

v_call: TRBV19
clone_size: few
j_call: TRBJ2-7
d_call: TRBD2
cdr3_nt: TGTGCCAGTAGTCTCGGTAGCGGGGTAAGAGAGCAGTACTTC
cdr3_aa: CASSLGSGVREQYF

v_call: TRBV5-1
clone_size: few
j_call: TRBJ2-3
d_call: -
cdr3_nt: TGCGCCAGCAGCTTGGACAGGGCCCCAGATACGCAGTATTTT
cdr3_aa: CASSLDRAPDTQYF